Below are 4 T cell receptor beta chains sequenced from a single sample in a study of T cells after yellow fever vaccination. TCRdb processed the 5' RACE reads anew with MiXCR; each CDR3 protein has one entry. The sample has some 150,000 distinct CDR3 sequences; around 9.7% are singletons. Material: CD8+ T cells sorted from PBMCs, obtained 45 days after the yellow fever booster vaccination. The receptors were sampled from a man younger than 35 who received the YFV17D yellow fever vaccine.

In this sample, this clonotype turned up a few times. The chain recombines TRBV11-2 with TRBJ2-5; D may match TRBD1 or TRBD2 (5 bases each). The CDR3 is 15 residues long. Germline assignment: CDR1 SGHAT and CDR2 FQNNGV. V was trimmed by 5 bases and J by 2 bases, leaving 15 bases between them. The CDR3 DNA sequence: TGTGCCAGCAGCCCGGGGACGCGTGAACAAGAGACCCAGTACTTC. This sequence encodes CASSPGTREQETQYF.

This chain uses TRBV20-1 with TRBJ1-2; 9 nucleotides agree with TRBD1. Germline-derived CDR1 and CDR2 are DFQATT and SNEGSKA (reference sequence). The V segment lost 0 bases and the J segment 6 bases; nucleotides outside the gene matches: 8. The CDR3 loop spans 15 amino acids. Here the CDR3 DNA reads TGCAGTGCTAGAGATTATGAACAGGGGGCTCATGGCTACACCTTC. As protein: CSARDYEQGAHGYTF.

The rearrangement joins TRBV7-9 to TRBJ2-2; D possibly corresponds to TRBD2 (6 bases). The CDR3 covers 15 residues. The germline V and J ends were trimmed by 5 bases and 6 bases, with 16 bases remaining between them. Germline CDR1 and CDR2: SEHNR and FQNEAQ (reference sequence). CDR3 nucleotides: TGTGCCAGCAGCCCACGGACCACGGGGGCCGGGGAGCTGTTTTTT. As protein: CASSPRTTGAGELFF.

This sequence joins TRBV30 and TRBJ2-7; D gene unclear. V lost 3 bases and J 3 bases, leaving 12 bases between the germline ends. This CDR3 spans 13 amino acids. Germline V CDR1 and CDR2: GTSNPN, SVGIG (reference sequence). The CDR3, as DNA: TGTGCCTGGAGCTTCTTTTCCTTCTACGAGCAGTACTTC. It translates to CAWSFFSFYEQYF.